This T cell receptor (beta chain) came from a study of graft-versus-host responses after intestinal transplantation. Measured with immunoSEQ multiplex PCR; TCRdb has only the in-frame clones, and not every one. The table lists about 99,000 clones, approximately 90% of them singletons. Study results and caveats: GvH clones surfaced in recipient marrow, some emerging earlier in ileum or blood.

With regard to this clone: The antigen remains undetermined.

Germline CDR1 is SGHAT and CDR2 is FQNNGV. The CDR3 sequence is 13 residues long. Between the trimmed V and J ends, which lost 1 base and 2 bases, there was a span of 6 bases. The rearrangement links TRBV11-2 to TRBJ2-7; D possibly corresponds to TRBD2 (6 bases). The input for sequencing was unstimulated CD8+ T cells sorted from spleen or lymph node cells, taken before transplant. The TCR comes from a human donor who was the organ donor for an intestinal transplant. The CDR3 loop reads CASSLGLAYEQYF. The CDR3 DNA reads as TGTGCCAGCAGCTTAGGACTAGCCTACGAGCAGTACTTC.